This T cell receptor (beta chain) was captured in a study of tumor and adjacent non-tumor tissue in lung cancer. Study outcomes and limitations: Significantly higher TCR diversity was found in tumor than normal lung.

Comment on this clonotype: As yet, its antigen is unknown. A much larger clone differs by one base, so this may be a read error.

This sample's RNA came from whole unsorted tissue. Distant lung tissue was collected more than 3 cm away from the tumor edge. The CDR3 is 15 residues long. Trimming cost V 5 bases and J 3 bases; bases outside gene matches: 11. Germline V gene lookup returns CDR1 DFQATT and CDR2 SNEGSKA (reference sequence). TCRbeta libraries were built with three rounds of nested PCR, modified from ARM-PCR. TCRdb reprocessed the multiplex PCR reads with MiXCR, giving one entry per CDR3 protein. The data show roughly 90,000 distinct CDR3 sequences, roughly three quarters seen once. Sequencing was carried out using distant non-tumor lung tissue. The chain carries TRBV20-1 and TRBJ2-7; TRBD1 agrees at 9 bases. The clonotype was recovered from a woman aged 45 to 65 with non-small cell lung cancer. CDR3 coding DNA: TGCAGTGCTCACGAGACAGGGGGGATAATCTACGAGCAGTACTTC. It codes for CSAHETGGIIYEQYF.